The entry that follows covers one T cell receptor beta chain sequence. Its antigen is still unknown. Between the trimmed V and J ends, which lost 1 base and 7 bases, there was a span of 13 bases. Germline-derived CDR1 and CDR2 are SGHDN and FVKESK. This CDR3 is 14 amino acids long. Time point reported: pre-sensitization, week 0. As for treatment: therapeutic diphenylcyclopropenone sensitization with weekly scalp DPC. The library labeled individual cDNA molecules by adding unique molecular identifiers to them. TCRdb re-analysed the RACE reads in MiXCR, keeping a single row per CDR3 protein. Found here are approximately 260,000 distinct CDR3 sequences, over 8% of them singletons; the top ten hold 2.3%. The sample comes from a study of human T cells and chemical hapten exposure. Whole-study results and caveats: In comparison with controls, expanded TCRs gave rise to a significantly larger number of large CDR3 similarity clusters. In the PT1 data, expanded TCR counts showed a positive correlation with patch test score.

Source: whole blood, taken in connection with sensitization to the hapten diphenylcyclopropenone (DPC). The chain carries TRBV14 and TRBJ2-5; D perhaps matches TRBD1 (6 bases). This clonotype originated in a woman aged 40-49 years with alopecia areata. Some clones in this sample may be carry-over from other donors' samples. CDR3 sequence: CASSQATGSGTQYF. CDR3 in DNA: TGTGCCAGCAGCCAAGCCACAGGGTCGGGGACCCAGTACTTC.